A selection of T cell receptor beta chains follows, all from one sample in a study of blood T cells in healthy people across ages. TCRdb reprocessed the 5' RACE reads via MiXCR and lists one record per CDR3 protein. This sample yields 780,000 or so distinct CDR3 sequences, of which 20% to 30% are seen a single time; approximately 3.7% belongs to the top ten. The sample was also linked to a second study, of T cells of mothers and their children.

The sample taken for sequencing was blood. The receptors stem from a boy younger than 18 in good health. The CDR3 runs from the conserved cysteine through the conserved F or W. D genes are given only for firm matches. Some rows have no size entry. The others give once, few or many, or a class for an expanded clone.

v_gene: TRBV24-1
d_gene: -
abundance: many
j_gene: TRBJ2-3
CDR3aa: CATSDTGLLTDTQYF
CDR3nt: TGTGCCACCAGTGATACCGGACTGCTGACAGATACGCAGTATTTT

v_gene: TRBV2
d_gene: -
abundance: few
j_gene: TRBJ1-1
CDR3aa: CASSDSQINTEAFF
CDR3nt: TGTGCCAGCAGTGACAGTCAGATTAACACTGAAGCTTTCTTT

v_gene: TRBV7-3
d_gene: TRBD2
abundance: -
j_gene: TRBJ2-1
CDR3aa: CASSFLASGLDEQFF
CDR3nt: TGTGCCAGCAGCTTTCTCGCTAGCGGCTTGGATGAGCAGTTCTTC

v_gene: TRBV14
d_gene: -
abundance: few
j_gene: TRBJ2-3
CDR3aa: CASSQGTGALTDTQYF
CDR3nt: TGTGCCAGCAGCCAAGGCACGGGAGCATTAACAGATACGCAGTATTTT

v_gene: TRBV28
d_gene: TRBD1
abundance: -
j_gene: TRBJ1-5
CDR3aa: CASSKNRGDSNQPQHF
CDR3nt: TGTGCCAGCAGTAAAAACAGGGGGGACAGCAATCAGCCCCAGCATTTT

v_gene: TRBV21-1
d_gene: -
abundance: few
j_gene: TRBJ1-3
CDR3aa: CASSKRNRVDGNTVYF
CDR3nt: TGTGCCAGCAGCAAACGAAACAGGGTTGATGGAAACACCGTATATTTT

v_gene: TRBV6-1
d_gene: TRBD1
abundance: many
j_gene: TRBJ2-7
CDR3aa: CASSEIPGGPYEQYF
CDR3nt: TGTGCCAGCAGTGAAATACCAGGGGGTCCCTACGAGCAGTACTTC

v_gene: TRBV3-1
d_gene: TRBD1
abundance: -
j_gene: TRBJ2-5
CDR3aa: CASSQDARDRETQYF
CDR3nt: TGTGCCAGCAGCCAAGATGCAAGGGACAGAGAGACCCAGTACTTC

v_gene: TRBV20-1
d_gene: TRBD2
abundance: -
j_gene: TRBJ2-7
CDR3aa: CSVVRLAVYEQYF
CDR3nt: TGCAGTGTTGTGAGGCTAGCGGTGTACGAGCAGTACTTC

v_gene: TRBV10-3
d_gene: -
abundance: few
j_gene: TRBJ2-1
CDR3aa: CAISGVTDYNEQFF
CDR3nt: TGTGCCATCAGTGGGGTAACAGACTACAATGAGCAGTTCTTC

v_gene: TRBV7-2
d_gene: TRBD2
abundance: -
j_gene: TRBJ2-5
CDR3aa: CASSLTPLAGKETQYF
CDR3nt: TGTGCCAGCAGCTTAACACCACTAGCGGGGAAGGAGACCCAGTACTTC

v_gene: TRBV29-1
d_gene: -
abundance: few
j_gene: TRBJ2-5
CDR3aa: CSVNRDLGETQYF
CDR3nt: TGCAGCGTTAACAGGGATTTAGGCGAGACCCAGTACTTC

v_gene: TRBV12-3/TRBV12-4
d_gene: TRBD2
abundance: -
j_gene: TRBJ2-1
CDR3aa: CASIRLGTSGSSWGNEQFF
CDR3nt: TGTGCCAGCATCCGACTAGGGACTAGCGGGAGCAGTTGGGGGAATGAGCAGTTCTTC

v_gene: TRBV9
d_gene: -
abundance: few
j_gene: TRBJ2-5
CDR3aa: CASSDPYQETQYF
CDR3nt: TGTGCCAGCAGCGACCCGTACCAAGAGACCCAGTACTTC

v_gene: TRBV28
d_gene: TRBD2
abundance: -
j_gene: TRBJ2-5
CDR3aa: CASSLAGVGIGETQYF
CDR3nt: TGTGCCAGCAGCTTAGCGGGAGTGGGGATTGGAGAGACCCAGTACTTC

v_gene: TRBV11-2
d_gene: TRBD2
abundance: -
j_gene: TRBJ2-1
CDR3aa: CASSQPSGGVYNEQFF
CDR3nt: TGTGCCAGCAGCCAACCCAGCGGGGGGGTCTACAATGAGCAGTTCTTC

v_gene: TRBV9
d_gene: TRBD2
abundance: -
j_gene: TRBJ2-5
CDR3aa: CASSVGASGTRETQYF
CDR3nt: TGTGCCAGCAGCGTAGGGGCTAGCGGCACCCGAGAGACCCAGTACTTC

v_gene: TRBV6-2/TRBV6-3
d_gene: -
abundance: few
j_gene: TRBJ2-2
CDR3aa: CACSTTGGGTGELLF
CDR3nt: TGTGCCTGCTCGACGACGGGGGGCGGCACCGGGGAGCTGCTTTTT

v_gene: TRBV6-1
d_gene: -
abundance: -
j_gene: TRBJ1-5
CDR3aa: CASKSNQPQHF
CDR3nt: TGTGCCAGCAAGAGCAATCAGCCCCAGCATTTT

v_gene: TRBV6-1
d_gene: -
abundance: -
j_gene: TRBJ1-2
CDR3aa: CASSDFTLDRSYGYTF
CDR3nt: TGTGCCAGCAGTGATTTTACGTTAGACAGGAGCTATGGCTACACCTTC

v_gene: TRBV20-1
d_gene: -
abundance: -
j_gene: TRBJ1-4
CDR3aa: CSALNSEKLFF
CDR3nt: TGCAGTGCCCTGAACAGTGAAAAACTGTTTTTT

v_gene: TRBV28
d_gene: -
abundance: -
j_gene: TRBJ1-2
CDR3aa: CASSPTLVAMGYTF
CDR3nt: TGTGCCAGCAGTCCTACCTTGGTCGCGATGGGCTACACCTTC

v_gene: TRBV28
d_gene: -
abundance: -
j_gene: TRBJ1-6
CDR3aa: CASTPRAGNNSPLHF
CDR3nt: TGTGCCAGCACCCCACGGGCGGGGAATAATTCACCCCTCCACTTT

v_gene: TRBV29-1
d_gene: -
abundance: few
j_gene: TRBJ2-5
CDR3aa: CSVNTGASFYEQYF
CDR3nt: TGCAGCGTCAACACGGGGGCTAGCTTTTATGAGCAGTACTTC

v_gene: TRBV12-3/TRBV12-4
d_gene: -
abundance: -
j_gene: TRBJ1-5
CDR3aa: CASSLGGLQPQHF
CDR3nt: TGTGCCAGCAGTTTAGGGGGGCTTCAGCCCCAGCATTTT

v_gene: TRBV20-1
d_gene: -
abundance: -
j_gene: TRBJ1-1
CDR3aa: CSARDRGTRTEAFF
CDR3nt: TGCAGTGCTAGAGATCGAGGGACCCGCACTGAAGCTTTCTTT

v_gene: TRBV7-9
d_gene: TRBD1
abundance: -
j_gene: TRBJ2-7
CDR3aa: CASSFRTGGKYEQYF
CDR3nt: TGTGCCAGCAGCTTTCGGACAGGGGGCAAGTACGAGCAGTACTTC

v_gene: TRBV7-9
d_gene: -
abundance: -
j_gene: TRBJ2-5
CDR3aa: CASSLAYNQGRPPQEAQYF
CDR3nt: TGTGCCAGCAGCTTAGCCTACAATCAGGGGCGTCCCCCCCAAGAGGCCCAGTACTTC

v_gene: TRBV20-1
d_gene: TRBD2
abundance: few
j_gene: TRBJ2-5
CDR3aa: CSASVVLAGGTLVGTQYF
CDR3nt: TGCAGTGCTAGTGTCGTATTAGCGGGAGGTACCTTAGTCGGGACCCAGTACTTC

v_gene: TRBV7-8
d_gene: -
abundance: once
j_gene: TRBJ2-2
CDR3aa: CASSLGGGLQEGFGELFF
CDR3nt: TGTGCCAGCAGCTTAGGAGGGGGGTTGCAGGAAGGTTTCGGGGAGCTGTTTTTT

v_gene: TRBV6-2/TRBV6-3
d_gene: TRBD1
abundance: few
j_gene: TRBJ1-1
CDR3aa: CASSYSTGGSEAFF
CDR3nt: TGTGCCAGCAGTTACTCGACAGGGGGCTCTGAAGCTTTCTTT

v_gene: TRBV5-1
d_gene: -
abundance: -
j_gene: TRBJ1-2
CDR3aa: CASSLEVGRGDNYGHTF
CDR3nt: TGCGCCAGCAGCTTGGAAGTGGGCAGGGGAGATAACTATGGCCACACCTTC

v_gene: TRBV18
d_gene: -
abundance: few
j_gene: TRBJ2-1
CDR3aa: CASSPRSLPSSYNEQFF
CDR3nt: TGTGCCAGCTCACCCCGTTCTTTGCCGAGCTCCTACAATGAGCAGTTCTTC

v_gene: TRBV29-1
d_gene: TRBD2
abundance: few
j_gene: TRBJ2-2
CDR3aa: CSVSLAVMGELFF
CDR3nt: TGCAGCGTTTCACTAGCGGTGATGGGGGAGCTGTTTTTT

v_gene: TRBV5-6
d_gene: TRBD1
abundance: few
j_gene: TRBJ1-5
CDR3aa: CASSFGTGKFQPQHF
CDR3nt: TGTGCCAGCAGCTTCGGGACAGGGAAGTTTCAGCCCCAGCATTTT

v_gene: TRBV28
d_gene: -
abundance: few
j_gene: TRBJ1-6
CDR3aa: CASSFYGSPLHF
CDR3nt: TGTGCCAGCAGTTTTTACGGGTCACCCCTCCACTTT

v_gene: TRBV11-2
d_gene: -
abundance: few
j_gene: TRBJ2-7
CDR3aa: CASSLDPSSYEQYF
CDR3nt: TGTGCCAGCAGCTTAGACCCTAGCTCCTACGAGCAGTACTTC

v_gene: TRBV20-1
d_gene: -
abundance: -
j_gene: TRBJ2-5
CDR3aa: CSARGGTGETQYF
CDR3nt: TGCAGTGCTAGAGGTGGGACGGGTGAGACCCAGTACTTC

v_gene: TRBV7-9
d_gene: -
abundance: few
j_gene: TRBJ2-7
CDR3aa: CASSLRDSGISKYEQYF
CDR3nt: TGTGCCAGCAGCTTAAGGGACAGCGGGATCTCGAAGTACGAGCAGTACTTC

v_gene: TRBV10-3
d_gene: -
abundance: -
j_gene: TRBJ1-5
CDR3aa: CAISDDDRSQHF
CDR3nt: TGTGCCATAAGTGACGACGACCGATCCCAGCATTTT

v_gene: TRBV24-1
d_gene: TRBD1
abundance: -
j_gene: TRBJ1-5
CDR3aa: CATSDHTTGDQPQHF
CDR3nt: TGTGCCACCAGTGATCATACTACAGGGGATCAGCCCCAGCATTTT

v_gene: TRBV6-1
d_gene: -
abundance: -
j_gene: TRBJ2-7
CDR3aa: CASSRGSSKMFEQYF
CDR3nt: TGTGCCAGCAGTAGAGGGTCCTCGAAGATGTTCGAGCAGTACTTC

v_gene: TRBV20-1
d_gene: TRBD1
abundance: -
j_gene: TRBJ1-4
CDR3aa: CSALTGPTNEKLFF
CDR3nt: TGCAGTGCTTTGACAGGGCCTACAAATGAAAAACTGTTTTTT

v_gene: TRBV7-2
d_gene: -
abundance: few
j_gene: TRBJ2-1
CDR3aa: CASSTQRRDEQFF
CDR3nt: TGTGCCAGCAGCACGCAGCGGAGGGATGAGCAGTTCTTC

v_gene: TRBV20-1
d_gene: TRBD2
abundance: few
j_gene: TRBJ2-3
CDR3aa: CSARDTWELTSGGPDTQYF
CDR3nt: TGCAGTGCTAGAGATACATGGGAGCTGACTAGCGGGGGGCCGGATACGCAGTATTTT

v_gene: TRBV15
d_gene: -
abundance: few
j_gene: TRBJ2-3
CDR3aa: CATSRDRGPCTDTQYF
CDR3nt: TGTGCCACCAGCAGAGACAGGGGACCCTGCACAGATACGCAGTATTTT

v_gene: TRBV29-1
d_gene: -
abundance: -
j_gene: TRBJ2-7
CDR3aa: CSAAHSRGGSSYEQYF
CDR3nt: TGCAGCGCCGCGCACTCCAGGGGCGGGAGCTCCTACGAGCAGTACTTC